Listed below are T cell receptor beta chains from one sample, sequenced in a study of response to subunit inactivated influenza vaccine. TCRdb fed the RT-PCR reads into MiXCR, producing one record per CDR3 protein. The data hold some 500,000 distinct CDR3 sequences, with 25% observed a single time. The sample in question was CD4+ T cells sorted from PBMCs, obtained roughly 5 days after vaccination. Receptor source: a man in his fifties who received an inactivated influenza vaccine. The conserved cysteine and the conserved F or W are not part of the CDR3 here.

V gene	J gene	CDR3 protein
TRBV20-1	TRBJ2-3	SARDGRGSTDTQY
TRBV12-3/TRBV12-4	TRBJ1-5	ASSLTRVDQPQH
TRBV3-1	TRBJ2-3	ASSQDRSPGTDTQY
TRBV28	TRBJ1-5	ASSPGQGRQPQH
TRBV20-1	TRBJ2-1	SAGRGLNEQF
TRBV5-1	TRBJ1-4	ASSYGESAGKLF
TRBV28	TRBJ2-1	ASSRTSGRIPYNEQF
TRBV4-3	TRBJ1-1	ASSQDRAGEAF
TRBV6-5	TRBJ1-2	ASRRDSDGYT
TRBV24-1	TRBJ2-5	ATSGLQGSQETQY
TRBV20-1	TRBJ2-3	SANDRDTSTDTQY
TRBV7-2	TRBJ2-7	ASSSRGRDRGREQY
TRBV27	TRBJ1-1	ASSFLGGPLKAF
TRBV12-3/TRBV12-4	TRBJ1-4	ASSLGTQNEKLF
TRBV28	TRBJ2-1	ASSLRVGNEQF
TRBV7-9	TRBJ1-5	ASGRDRNQPQH
TRBV20-1	TRBJ2-5	SARDLLYGQETQY
TRBV9	TRBJ2-3	AGSGGDTDTQY
TRBV29-1	TRBJ2-1	SVGQYEQF
TRBV7-2	TRBJ1-5	ASSFRVGQPQH
TRBV5-1	TRBJ2-2	ASSPTTTGTGELF
TRBV5-1	TRBJ1-5	ASSLGLQQPQH
TRBV20-1	TRBJ2-7	SASGPRQGAWYEQY
TRBV30	TRBJ1-2	AWSVFDSYGYT
TRBV29-1	TRBJ1-4	SGSGGDEKLF
TRBV20-1	TRBJ2-1	SASTSGTYNEQF
TRBV20-1	TRBJ2-1	SASAGFYNEQF
TRBV12-3/TRBV12-4	TRBJ2-1	ASSSGTLYNEQF
TRBV3-1	TRBJ2-7	ASSQSRVATGEQY
TRBV2	TRBJ2-1	ASRGGEVGEQF
TRBV5-5	TRBJ2-1	ASSRLYRDNEQF
TRBV7-2	TRBJ2-7	ASTLASGQGYEQY
TRBV2	TRBJ1-4	ASSETGRSNEKLF
TRBV20-1	TRBJ2-2	SPTQGLGAGELF
TRBV5-1	TRBJ2-1	ASSSRTGPLFDEQF
TRBV11-2	TRBJ2-3	ASSLGYMGLAVTDTQY
TRBV5-6	TRBJ1-2	ASSFDRGPSYGYT
TRBV7-2	TRBJ2-3	ASSLAAYSDTQY
TRBV9	TRBJ2-7	ASSVEPGQSSYEQY
TRBV12-3/TRBV12-4	TRBJ2-1	ASSPGENNEQF
TRBV9	TRBJ2-3	ASSVGDRTTQY
TRBV20-1	TRBJ1-1	SARRGTNTEAF
TRBV20-1	TRBJ2-3	SARPGLAGSDTQY
TRBV5-1	TRBJ2-5	ASSLAEQETQY
TRBV6-2/TRBV6-3	TRBJ2-7	ASSYPTAGLTAYEQY
TRBV7-9	TRBJ2-7	ASSVGQDPSYEQY
TRBV12-3/TRBV12-4	TRBJ2-1	ASSLQGETVNEQF
TRBV5-1	TRBJ2-3	ASRAALTSTDTQY
TRBV7-9	TRBJ2-5	ASSFRGRFQETQY
TRBV7-2	TRBJ2-5	ASSLAFLTGGETQY
TRBV5-1	TRBJ2-1	ASSPTIAGGQPVPYYNEQF
TRBV12-3/TRBV12-4	TRBJ2-4	ASSDRGTKNIQY
TRBV5-1	TRBJ2-7	ASSLGLGLYEQY
TRBV7-2	TRBJ1-2	ASSMDAYGYT
TRBV5-1	TRBJ2-5	ASSLALGGQETQY
TRBV7-9	TRBJ1-2	ASSPEGANYINYGYT
TRBV12-3/TRBV12-4	TRBJ2-7	ASRRDRYEQY